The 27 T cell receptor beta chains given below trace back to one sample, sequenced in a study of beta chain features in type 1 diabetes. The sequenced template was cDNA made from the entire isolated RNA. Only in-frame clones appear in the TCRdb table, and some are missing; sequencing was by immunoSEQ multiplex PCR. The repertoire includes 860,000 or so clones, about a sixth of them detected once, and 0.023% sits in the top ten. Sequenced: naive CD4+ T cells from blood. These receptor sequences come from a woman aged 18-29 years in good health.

The CDR3 region is CSAYRDPYGYTF. The DNA for the CDR3 is TGCAGCGCTTACAGGGATCCCTATGGCTACACCTTC. V is TRBV29-1 and J is TRBJ1-2, with a weak D call TRBD1 (6 bases). Looked up from germline, CDR1 is SQVTM and CDR2 is ANQGSEA. This CDR3 has 12 residues. Trimming shortened V by 7 bases and J by 4 bases, and 13 bases separated the two germline ends.

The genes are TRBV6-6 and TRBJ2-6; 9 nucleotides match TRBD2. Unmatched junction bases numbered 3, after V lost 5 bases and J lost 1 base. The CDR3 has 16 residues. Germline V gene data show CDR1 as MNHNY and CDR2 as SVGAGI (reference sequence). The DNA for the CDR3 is TGTGCCAGCAGTCCTAGCGGGGCTTCTGGGGCCAACGTCCTGACTTTC. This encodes CASSPSGASGANVLTF.

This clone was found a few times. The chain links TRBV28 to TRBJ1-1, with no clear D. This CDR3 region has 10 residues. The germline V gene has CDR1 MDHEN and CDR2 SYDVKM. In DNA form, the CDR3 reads TGTGCAAGCGGCGACGCTTTAGCTTTCTTT. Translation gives CASGDALAFF.

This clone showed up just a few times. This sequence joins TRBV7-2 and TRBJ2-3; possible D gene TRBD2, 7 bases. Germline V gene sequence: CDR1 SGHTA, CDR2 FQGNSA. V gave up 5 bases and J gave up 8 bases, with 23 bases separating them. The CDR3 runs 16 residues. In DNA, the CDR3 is TGTGCCAGCAGCACTGGGGGGGCCCGGGATCTCGGTACGCAGTATTTT. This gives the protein CASSTGGARDLGTQYF.

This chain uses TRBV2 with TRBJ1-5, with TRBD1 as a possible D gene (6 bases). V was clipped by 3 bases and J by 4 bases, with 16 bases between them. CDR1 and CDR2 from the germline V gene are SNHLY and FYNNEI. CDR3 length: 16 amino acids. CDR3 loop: CASSDQGNGRNQPQHF. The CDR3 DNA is TGTGCCAGCAGTGATCAGGGGAACGGACGGAATCAGCCCCAGCATTTT.

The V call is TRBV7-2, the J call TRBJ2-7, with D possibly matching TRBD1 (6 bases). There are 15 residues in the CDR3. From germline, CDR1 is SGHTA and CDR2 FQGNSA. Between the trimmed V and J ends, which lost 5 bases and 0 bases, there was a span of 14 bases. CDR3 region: CASSPQDSLSYEQYF. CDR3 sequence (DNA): TGTGCCAGCAGCCCTCAGGACAGCCTCTCCTACGAGCAGTACTTC.

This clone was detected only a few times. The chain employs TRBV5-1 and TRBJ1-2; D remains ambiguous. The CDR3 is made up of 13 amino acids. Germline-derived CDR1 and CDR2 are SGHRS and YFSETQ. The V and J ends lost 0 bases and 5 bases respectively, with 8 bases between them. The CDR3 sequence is CASSLAGEYGYTF. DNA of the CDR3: TGCGCCAGCAGCTTGGCCGGGGAATATGGCTACACCTTC.

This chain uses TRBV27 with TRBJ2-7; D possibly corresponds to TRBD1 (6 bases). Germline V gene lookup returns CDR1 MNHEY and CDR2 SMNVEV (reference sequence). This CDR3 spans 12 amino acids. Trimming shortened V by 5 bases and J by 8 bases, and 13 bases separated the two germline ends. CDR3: CASSPPRDKQYF. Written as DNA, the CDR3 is TGTGCCAGCAGTCCCCCCCGGGACAAGCAGTACTTC.

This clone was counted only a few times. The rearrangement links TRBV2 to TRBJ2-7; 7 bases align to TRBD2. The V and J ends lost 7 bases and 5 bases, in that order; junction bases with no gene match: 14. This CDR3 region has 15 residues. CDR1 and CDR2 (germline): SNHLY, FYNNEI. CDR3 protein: CASMVFTGGLDEQYF. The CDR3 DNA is TGTGCCAGCATGGTTTTTACGGGAGGACTCGACGAGCAGTACTTC.

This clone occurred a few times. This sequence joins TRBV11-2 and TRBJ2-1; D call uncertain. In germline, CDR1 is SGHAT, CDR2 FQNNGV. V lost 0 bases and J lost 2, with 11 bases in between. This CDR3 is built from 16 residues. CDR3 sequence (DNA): TGTGCCAGCAGCTTAGACAATCTAGGTCCCTACAATGAGCAGTTCTTC. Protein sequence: CASSLDNLGPYNEQFF. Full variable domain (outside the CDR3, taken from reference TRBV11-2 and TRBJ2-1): EAGVAQSPRYKIIEKRQSVAFWCNPISGHATLYWYQQILGQGPKLLIQFQNNGVVDDSQLPKDRFSAERLKGVDSTLKIQPAKLEDSAVYLCASSLDNLGPYNEQFFGPGTRLTVL.

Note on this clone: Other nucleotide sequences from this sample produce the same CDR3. This CDR3 is CASSVAPGQGYEQYF. The CDR3 DNA reads TGTGCCAGCAGCGTCGCCCCGGGACAGGGCTACGAGCAGTACTTC. This chain links TRBV9 with TRBJ2-7; 9 bases are shared with TRBD1. Unmatched junction bases numbered 6, after V lost 2 bases and J lost 3 bases. CDR3 length: 15 amino acids. Germline CDR1 SGDLS, CDR2 YYNGEE.

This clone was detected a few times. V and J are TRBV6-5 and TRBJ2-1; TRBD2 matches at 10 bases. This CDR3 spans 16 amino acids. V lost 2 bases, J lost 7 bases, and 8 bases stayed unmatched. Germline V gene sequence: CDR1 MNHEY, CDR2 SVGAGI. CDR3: CASSYGASGSRNEQFF. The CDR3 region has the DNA TGTGCCAGCAGTTACGGGGCTAGCGGGAGTCGAAATGAGCAGTTCTTC.

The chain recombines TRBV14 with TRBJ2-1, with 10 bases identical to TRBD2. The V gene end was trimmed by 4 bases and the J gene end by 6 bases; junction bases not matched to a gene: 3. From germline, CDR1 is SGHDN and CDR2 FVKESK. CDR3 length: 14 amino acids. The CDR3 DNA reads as TGTGCCAGCAGCCCTAGGACTAGCGGCAATGAGCAGTTCTTC. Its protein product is CASSPRTSGNEQFF.

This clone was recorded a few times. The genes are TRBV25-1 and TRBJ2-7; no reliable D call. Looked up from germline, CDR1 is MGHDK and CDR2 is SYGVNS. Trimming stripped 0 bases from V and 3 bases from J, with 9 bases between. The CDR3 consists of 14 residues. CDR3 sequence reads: CASSEYSGSYEQYF. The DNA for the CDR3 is TGTGCCAGCAGTGAATATAGTGGCAGCTACGAGCAGTACTTC.

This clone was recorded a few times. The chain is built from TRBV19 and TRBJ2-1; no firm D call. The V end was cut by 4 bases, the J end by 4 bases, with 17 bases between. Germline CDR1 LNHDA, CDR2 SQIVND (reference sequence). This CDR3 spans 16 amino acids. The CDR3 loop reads CASSRPGPTSYNEQFF. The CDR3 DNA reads TGTGCCAGTAGTAGACCTGGCCCGACCTCATACAATGAGCAGTTCTTC.

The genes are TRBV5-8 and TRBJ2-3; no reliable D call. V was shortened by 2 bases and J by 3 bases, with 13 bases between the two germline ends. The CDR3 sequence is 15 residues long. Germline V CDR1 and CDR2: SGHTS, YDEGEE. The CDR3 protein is CASSFQLHQTDTQYF. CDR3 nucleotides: TGTGCCAGCAGCTTTCAACTACATCAGACAGATACGCAGTATTTT.

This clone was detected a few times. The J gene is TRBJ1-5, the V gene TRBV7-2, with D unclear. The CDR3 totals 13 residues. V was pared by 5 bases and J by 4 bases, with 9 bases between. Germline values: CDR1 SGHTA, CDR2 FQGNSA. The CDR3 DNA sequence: TGTGCCAGCAGCCCCCTAGGTAATCAGCCCCAGCATTTT. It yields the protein CASSPLGNQPQHF.

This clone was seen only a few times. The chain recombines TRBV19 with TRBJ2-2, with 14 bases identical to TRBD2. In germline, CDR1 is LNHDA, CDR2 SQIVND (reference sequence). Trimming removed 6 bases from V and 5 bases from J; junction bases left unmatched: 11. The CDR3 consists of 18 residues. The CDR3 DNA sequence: TGTGCCAGTAGCCCCATGGGGACTAGCGGGAGATTTACCGGGGAGCTGTTTTTT. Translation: CASSPMGTSGRFTGELFF. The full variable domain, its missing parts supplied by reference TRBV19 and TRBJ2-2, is DGGITQSPKYLFRKEGQNVTLSCEQNLNHDAMYWYRQDPGQGLRLIYYSQIVNDFQKGDIAEGYSVSREKKESFPLTVTSAQKNPTAFYLCASSPMGTSGRFTGELFFGEGSRLTVL.

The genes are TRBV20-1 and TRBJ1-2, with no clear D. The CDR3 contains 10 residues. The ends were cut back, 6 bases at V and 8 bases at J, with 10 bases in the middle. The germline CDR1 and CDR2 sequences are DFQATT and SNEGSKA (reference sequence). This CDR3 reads CSATLPGYTF. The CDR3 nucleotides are TGCAGTGCCACTCTTCCGGGCTACACCTTC.

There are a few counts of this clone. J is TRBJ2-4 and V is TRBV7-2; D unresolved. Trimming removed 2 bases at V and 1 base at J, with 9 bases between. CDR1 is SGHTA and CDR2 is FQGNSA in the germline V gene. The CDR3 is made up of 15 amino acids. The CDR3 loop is CASSLSPMAKNIQYF. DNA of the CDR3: TGTGCCAGCAGCTTATCCCCCATGGCCAAAAACATTCAGTACTTC.

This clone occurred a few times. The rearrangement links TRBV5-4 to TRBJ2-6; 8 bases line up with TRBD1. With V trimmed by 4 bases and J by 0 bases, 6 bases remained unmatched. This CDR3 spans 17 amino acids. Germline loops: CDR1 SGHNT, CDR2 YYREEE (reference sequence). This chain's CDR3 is CASSPGQGGSGANVLTF. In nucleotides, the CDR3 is TGTGCCAGCAGCCCCGGACAGGGAGGCTCTGGGGCCAACGTCCTGACTTTC.

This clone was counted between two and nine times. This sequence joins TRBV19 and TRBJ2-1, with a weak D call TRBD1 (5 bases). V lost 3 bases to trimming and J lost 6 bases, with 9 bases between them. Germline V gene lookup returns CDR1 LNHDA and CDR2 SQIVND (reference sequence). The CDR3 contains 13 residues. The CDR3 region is CASSMSQGNEQFF. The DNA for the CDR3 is TGTGCCAGTAGTATGAGTCAGGGCAATGAGCAGTTCTTC.

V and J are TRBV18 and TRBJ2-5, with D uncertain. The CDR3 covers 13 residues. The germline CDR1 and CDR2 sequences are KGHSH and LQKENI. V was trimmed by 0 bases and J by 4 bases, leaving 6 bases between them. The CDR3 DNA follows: TGTGCCAGCTCACCACCCATGTTAGAGACCCAGTACTTC. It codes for CASSPPMLETQYF.

The CDR3 coding sequence is TGTGCCAGCAGCCGGACAGGGCCGGGTTCACCCCTCCACTTT. As protein: CASSRTGPGSPLHF. The chain has TRBV6-5 and TRBJ1-6; 8 bases are shared with TRBD1. CDR3 length: 14 residues. The germline CDR1 and CDR2 sequences are MNHEY and SVGAGI. The V and J ends lost 6 bases and 9 bases, in that order; junction bases with no gene match: 7.

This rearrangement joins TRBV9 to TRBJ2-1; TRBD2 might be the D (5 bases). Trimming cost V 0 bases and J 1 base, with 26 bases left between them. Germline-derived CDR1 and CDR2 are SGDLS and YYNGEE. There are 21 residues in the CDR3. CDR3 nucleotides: TGTGCCAGCAGCGTAGGGATGATGGGGTTAGCGAAGAAAGGGTCCTACAATGAGCAGTTCTTC. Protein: CASSVGMMGLAKKGSYNEQFF.

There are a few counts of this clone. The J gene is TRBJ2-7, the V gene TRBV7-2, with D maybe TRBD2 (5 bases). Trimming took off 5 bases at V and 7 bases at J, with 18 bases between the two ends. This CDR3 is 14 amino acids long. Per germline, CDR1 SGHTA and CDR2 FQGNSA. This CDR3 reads CASSLQTFRGEQYF. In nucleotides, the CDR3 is TGTGCCAGCAGCCTCCAGACTTTCCGCGGGGAGCAGTACTTC.

CDR3 in DNA: TGTGCCAGCAGCTTAGGTCGGGGACAGGGGAACACCGGGGAGCTGTTTTTT. Protein sequence: CASSLGRGQGNTGELFF. The rearrangement uses TRBV7-9 and TRBJ2-2; 9 positions match TRBD1. Germline V CDR1 and CDR2: SEHNR, FQNEAQ (reference sequence). The CDR3 extends over 17 amino acids. V shed 1 base and J 1 base; nucleotides not matched to a gene: 4.